The TCR beta chain under discussion was sequenced for a study of T-cell memory formation after mild COVID-19. The overall study: TCR clusters showed largely donor specificity.

A word on this clonotype: Its antigen is as yet unknown.

CDR3 length: 15 amino acids. Germline loops: CDR1 SQVTM, CDR2 ANQGSEA. The V and J ends lost 6 bases and 0 bases respectively, with 16 bases between them. TCRdb analysed the 5' RACE reads with MiXCR anew, one entry per CDR3 protein. The sample shows fewer than 250,000 distinct CDR3 sequences, 27% of them seen only once. Study-level points and caveats: Pre-infection memory harbored some responding clones, suggesting cross-reactive memory joined. Mostly located in CM and EM were contracting CD4+ clones, with contracting CD8+ clones located in EMRA.

This sequence was found in an adult woman who had mild COVID-19 (a few samples of this study predate the infection). Cell type and time point are not known. The rearrangement links TRBV29-1 to TRBJ2-3, with TRBD1 as a possible D gene (6 bases). The sequencing input was PBMCs or a T cell subset sorted from them (not recorded which). In DNA form, the CDR3 reads TGCAGCGTCGATATACCAGGGGACAGCACAGATACGCAGTATTTT. It yields the protein CSVDIPGDSTDTQYF.